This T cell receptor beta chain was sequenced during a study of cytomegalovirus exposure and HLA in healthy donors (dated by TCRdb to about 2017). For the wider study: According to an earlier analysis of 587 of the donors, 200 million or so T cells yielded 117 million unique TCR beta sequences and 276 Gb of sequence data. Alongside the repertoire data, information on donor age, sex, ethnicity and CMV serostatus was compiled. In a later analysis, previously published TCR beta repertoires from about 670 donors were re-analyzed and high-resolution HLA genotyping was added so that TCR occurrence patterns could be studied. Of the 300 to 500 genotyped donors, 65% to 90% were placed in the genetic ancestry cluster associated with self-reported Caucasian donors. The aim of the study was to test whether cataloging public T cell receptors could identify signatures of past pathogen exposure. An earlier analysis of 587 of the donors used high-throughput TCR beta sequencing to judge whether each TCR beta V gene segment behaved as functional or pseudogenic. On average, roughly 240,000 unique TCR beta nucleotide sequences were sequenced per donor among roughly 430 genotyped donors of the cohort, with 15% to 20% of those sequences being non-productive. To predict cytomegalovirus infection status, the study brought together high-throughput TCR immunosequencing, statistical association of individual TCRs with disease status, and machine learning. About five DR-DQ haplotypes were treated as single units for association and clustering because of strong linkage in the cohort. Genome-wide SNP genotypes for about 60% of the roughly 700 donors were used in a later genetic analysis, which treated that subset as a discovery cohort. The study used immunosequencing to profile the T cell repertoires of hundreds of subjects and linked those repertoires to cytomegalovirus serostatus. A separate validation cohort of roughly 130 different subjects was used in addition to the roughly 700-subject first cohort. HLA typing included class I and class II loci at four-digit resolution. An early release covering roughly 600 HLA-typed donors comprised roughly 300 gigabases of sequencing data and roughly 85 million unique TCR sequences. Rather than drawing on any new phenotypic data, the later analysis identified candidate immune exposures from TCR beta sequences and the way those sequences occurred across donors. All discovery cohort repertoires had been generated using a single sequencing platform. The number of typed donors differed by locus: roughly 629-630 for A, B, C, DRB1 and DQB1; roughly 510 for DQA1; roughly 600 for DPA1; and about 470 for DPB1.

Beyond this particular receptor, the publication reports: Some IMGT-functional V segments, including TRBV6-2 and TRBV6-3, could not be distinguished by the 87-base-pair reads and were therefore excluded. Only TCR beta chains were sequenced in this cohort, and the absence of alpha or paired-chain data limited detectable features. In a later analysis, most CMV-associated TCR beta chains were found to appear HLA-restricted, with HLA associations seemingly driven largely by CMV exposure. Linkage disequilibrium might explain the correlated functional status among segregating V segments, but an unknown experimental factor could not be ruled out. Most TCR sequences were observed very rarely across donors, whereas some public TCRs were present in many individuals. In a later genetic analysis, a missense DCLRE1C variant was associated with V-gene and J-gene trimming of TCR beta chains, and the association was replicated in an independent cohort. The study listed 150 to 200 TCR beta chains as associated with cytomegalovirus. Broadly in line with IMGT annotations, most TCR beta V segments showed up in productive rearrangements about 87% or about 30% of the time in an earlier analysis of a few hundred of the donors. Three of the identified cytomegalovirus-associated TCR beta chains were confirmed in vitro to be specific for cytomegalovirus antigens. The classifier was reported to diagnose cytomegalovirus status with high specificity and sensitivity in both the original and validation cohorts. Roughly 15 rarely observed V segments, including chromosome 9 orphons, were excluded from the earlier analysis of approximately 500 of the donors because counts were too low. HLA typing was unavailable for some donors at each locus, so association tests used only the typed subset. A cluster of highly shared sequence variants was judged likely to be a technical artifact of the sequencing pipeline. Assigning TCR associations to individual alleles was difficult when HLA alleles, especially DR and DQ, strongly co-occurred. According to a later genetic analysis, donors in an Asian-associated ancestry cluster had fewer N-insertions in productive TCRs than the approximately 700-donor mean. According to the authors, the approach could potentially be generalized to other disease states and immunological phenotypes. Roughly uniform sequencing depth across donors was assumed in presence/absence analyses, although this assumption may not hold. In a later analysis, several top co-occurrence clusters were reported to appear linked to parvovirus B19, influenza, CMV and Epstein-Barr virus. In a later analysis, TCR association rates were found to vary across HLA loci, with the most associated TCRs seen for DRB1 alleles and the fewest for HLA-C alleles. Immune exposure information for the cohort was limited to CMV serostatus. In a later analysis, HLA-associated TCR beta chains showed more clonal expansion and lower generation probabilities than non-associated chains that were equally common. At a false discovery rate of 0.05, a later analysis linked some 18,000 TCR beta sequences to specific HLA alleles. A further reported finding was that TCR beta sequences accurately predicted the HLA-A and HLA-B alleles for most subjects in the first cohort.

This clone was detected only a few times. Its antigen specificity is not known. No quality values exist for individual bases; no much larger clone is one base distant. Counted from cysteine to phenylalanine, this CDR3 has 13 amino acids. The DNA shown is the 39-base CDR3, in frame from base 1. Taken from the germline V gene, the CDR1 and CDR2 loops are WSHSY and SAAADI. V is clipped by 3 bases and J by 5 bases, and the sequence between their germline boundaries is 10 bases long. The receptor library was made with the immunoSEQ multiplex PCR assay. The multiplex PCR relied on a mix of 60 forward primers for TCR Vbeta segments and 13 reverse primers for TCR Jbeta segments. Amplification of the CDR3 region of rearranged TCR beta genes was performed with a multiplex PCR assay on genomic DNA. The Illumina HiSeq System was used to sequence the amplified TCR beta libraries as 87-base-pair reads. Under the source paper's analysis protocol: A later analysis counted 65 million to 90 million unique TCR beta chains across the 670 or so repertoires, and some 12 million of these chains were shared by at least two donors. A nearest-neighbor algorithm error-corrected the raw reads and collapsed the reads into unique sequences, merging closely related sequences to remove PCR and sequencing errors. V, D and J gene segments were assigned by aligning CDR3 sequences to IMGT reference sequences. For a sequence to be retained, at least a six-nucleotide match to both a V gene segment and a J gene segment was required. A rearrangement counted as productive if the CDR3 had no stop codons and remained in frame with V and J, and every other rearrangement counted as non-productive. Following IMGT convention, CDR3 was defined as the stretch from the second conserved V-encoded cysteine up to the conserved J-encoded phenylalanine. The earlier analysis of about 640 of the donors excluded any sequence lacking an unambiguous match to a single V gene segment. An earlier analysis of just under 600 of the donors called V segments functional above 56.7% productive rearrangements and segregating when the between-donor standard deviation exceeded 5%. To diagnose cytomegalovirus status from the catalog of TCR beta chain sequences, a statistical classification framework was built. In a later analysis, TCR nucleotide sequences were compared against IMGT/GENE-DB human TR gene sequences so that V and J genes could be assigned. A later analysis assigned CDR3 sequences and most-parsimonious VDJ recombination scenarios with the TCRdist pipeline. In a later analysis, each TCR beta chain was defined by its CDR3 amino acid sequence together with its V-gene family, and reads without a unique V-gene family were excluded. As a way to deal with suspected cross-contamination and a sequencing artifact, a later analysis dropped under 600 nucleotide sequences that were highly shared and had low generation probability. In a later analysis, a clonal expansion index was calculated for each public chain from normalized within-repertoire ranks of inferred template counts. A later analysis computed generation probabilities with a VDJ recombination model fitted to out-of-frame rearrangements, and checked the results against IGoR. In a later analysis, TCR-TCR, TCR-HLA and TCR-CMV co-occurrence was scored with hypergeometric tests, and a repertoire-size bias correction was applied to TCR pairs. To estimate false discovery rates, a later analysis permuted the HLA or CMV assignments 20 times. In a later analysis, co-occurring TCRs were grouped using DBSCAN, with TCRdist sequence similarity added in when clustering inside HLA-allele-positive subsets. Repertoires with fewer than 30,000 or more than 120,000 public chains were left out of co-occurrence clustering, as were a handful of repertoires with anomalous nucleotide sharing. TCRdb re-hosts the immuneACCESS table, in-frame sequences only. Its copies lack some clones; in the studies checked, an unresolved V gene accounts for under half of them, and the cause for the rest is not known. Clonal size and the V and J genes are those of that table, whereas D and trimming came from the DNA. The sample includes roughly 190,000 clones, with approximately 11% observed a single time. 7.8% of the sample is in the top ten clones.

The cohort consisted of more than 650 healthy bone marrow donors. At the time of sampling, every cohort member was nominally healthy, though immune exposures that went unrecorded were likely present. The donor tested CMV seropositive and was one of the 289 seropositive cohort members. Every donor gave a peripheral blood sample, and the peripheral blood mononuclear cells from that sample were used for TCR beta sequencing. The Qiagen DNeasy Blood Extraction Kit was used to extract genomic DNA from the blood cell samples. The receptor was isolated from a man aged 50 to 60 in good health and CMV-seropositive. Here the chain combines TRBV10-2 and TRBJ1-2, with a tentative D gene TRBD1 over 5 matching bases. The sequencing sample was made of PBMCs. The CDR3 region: CASSEDSKYGYTF. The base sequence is TGCGCCAGCAGTGAAGACAGTAAGTATGGCTACACCTTC.